A single sample is the source of the 23 T cell receptor beta chains below, sequenced in a study of shared clonotypes between healthy human individuals. Sequenced by immunoSEQ multiplex PCR; TCRdb stores in-frame clones only, minus some. Among more than 2 million clones listed, roughly 96% were seen once. The source material was naive CD4+ T cells sorted from blood. Subset: CD45RA+ positively selected. The source is a man aged 18 to 30 in good health.

The J gene is TRBJ1-5, the V gene TRBV6-5, with D unclear. V lost 2 bases and J lost 3, with 8 bases in between. CDR3 length: 14 residues. Germline loops: CDR1 MNHEY, CDR2 SVGAGI. The DNA of the CDR3 is TGTGCCAGCAGTTACCGACGCTACAATCAGCCCCAGCATTTT. This gives the protein CASSYRRYNQPQHF.

The gene calls are TRBV6-5 and TRBJ2-1, with D possibly matching TRBD1 (6 bases). Per the germline V gene, CDR1 is MNHEY and CDR2 is SVGAGI. Trimming stripped 5 bases from V and 5 bases from J, with 13 bases between. This CDR3 comprises 14 residues. For the CDR3, the DNA is TGTGCCAGCAGTAGGTATAGGGGGAACAATGAGCAGTTCTTC. Translating gives CASSRYRGNNEQFF.

The rearrangement uses TRBV18 and TRBJ1-3; D is possibly TRBD1 (5 bases). Looked up from germline, CDR1 is KGHSH and CDR2 is LQKENI. V was trimmed by 5 bases and J by 7 bases, leaving 12 bases between them. The CDR3 totals 13 residues. In DNA form, the CDR3 reads TGTGCCAGCTCATCGTTCGAGGGGAACACCATATATTTT. Translating gives CASSSFEGNTIYF.

This chain connects TRBV18 to TRBJ1-1, with TRBD1 identical over 7 bases. J gave up 10 bases and V 3 bases, and 11 bases lay outside the gene matches. CDR1 is KGHSH, CDR2 LQKENI, per germline. This CDR3 comprises 14 residues. CDR3 coding DNA: TGTGCCAGCTCACCTTCCACAGGGGAGGTCGGAGCTTTCTTT. Its protein is CASSPSTGEVGAFF.

The chain carries TRBV2 and TRBJ2-2; 11 nucleotides match TRBD1. Germline V gene lookup returns CDR1 SNHLY and CDR2 FYNNEI. The CDR3 loop spans 18 amino acids. V dropped 5 bases and J dropped 5; count of bases not matched to a gene: 13. For the CDR3, the DNA is TGTGCCAGCAGTAAGGACAGGGGGCAAGTAGGTTCAACCGGGGAGCTGTTTTTT. It codes for CASSKDRGQVGSTGELFF.

This chain links TRBV9 with TRBJ1-1, with D maybe TRBD1 (6 bases). Germline V CDR1 and CDR2: SGDLS, YYNGEE. The V end was cut by 3 bases, the J end by 5 bases, with 17 bases between. This CDR3 is 15 amino acids long. CDR3 bases: TGTGCCAGCAGCGCCAGGGGCCCCGTAGATACTGAAGCTTTCTTT. The encoded protein is CASSARGPVDTEAFF.

The chain recombines TRBV30 with TRBJ1-2; tentatively, D is TRBD1 (6 bases). V lost 3 bases, J lost 5 bases, and 22 bases lay in between. Germline values: CDR1 GTSNPN, CDR2 SVGIG (reference sequence). The CDR3 length is 16 residues. CDR3 in amino acids: CAWRESGVSSAYGYTF. The CDR3 bases are TGTGCCTGGAGGGAGTCAGGGGTTTCGTCGGCTTATGGCTACACCTTC.

CDR3 region: CAISKGDGLLETQYF. As DNA, the CDR3 is TGTGCCATCAGTAAAGGGGACGGTTTGCTGGAGACCCAGTACTTC. The chain is built from TRBV10-3 and TRBJ2-5; the D gene could be TRBD1 or TRBD2 (5 bases each). CDR3 length: 15 residues. CDR1 ENHRY and CDR2 SYGVKD come from the germline V gene. V lost 5 bases to trimming and J lost 5 bases, with 18 bases between them.

The J gene is TRBJ2-3, the V gene TRBV18, with TRBD2 identical over 10 bases. Per the germline V gene, CDR1 is KGHSH and CDR2 is LQKENI. V lost 2 bases, J lost 9 bases, and 2 bases stayed unmatched. CDR3 size: 13 residues. CDR3 sequence reads: CASSPGTSETQYF. CDR3 coding DNA: TGTGCCAGCTCACCAGGGACTAGCGAGACGCAGTATTTT.

The V call is TRBV19, the J call TRBJ2-5; D gene uncertain. Trimming took off 3 bases at V and 0 bases at J, with 11 bases between the two ends. In germline, CDR1 is LNHDA, CDR2 SQIVND (reference sequence). The CDR3 is 15 amino acids. The CDR3, as DNA: TGTGCCAGTAGTATTCGCTCAGGAGACCAAGAGACCCAGTACTTC. Encoded protein: CASSIRSGDQETQYF.

The chain combines TRBV9 with TRBJ2-3; 11 bases agree with TRBD2. This CDR3 region has 17 residues. Germline values: CDR1 SGDLS, CDR2 YYNGEE. V gave up 7 bases and J gave up 1 base; unmatched junction bases: 11. CDR3 coding DNA: TGTGCCAGCTCGGGACTAGCGGCTTGGGGGGGCACAGATACGCAGTATTTT. Its protein is CASSGLAAWGGTDTQYF.

The chain carries TRBV10-3 and TRBJ1-3; D ambiguous. CDR1 and CDR2 (germline): ENHRY, SYGVKD. The CDR3 contains 17 residues. Trimming stripped 0 bases from V and 0 bases from J, with 12 bases between. The CDR3 DNA reads as TGTGCCATCAGTGAGTCGTATGCCGGTCGCTCTGGAAACACCATATATTTT. Encoded protein: CAISESYAGRSGNTIYF.

The gene calls are TRBV11-3 and TRBJ2-3, with D perhaps TRBD2 (5 bases). The germline V and J ends were trimmed by 3 bases and 1 base, with 8 bases remaining between them. This CDR3 has 14 residues. Germline CDR1 SGHNT, CDR2 YENEEA. The CDR3 loop is CASSFSAGTDTQYF. DNA of the CDR3: TGTGCCAGCAGCTTTAGCGCTGGCACAGATACGCAGTATTTT.

This sequence joins TRBV2 and TRBJ1-1, with no clear D. V was pared by 4 bases and J by 0 bases, with 9 bases between. CDR3 length: 14 amino acids. From germline, CDR1 is SNHLY and CDR2 FYNNEI. The CDR3 nucleotides are TGTGCCAGCAGTGTGGTCACGGTGAACACTGAAGCTTTCTTT. Its protein product is CASSVVTVNTEAFF.

Note on this clone: The same CDR3 also results from other DNA sequences found in this sample. V usage is TRBV6-5 and J usage is TRBJ1-5; maybe TRBD1 (5 bases). This CDR3 is 14 amino acids long. V lost 5 bases, J lost 0 bases, and 8 bases lay in between. The germline V gene has CDR1 MNHEY and CDR2 SVGAGI. The CDR3 nucleotides read TGTGCCAGCAGTCGGGGCGATAGCAATCAGCCCCAGCATTTT. As protein: CASSRGDSNQPQHF.

V and J are TRBV30 and TRBJ1-6; D possibly corresponds to TRBD1 (6 bases). V was clipped by 4 bases and J by 11 bases, with 15 bases between them. Germline V gene lookup returns CDR1 GTSNPN and CDR2 SVGIG (reference sequence). This CDR3 is 13 amino acids long. CDR3 nucleotide sequence: TGTGCCTGGACCCGGACAGCGGGTGCACCCCTCCACTTT. Translation: CAWTRTAGAPLHF.

The chain joins TRBV2 to TRBJ1-3; weak D call: TRBD1 (5 bases). CDR3 size: 12 residues. V shed 6 bases and J shed 8 bases, with 11 bases lying between them. Germline V gene sequence: CDR1 SNHLY, CDR2 FYNNEI. As DNA, the CDR3 is TGTGCCAGCAGGGACAACGCGGACACCATATATTTT. Protein: CASRDNADTIYF.

V and J are TRBV5-4 and TRBJ2-5, with 10 bases that match TRBD2. V gave up 4 bases and J gave up 5 bases; unmatched junction bases: 11. Germline CDR1 and CDR2: SGHNT and YYREEE (reference sequence). The CDR3 extends over 16 amino acids. CDR3 in amino acids: CASSPTPSGGAETQYF. In nucleotides, the CDR3 is TGTGCCAGCAGCCCCACACCGAGCGGGGGGGCGGAGACCCAGTACTTC.

The V call is TRBV5-4, the J call TRBJ2-1; 8 positions match TRBD1. Germline loops: CDR1 SGHNT, CDR2 YYREEE (reference sequence). The CDR3 extends over 14 amino acids. Trimming removed 0 bases from V and 11 bases from J; junction bases left unmatched: 7. The CDR3 DNA is TGTGCCAGCAGCTTGGACAGGGGGGTTCTGAAGCAGTTCTTC. Protein product: CASSLDRGVLKQFF.

This rearrangement joins TRBV6-5 to TRBJ1-1; possibly TRBD1 for D (5 bases). V was pared by 0 bases and J by 5 bases, with 16 bases between. The CDR3 has 16 amino acids. Germline CDR1 reads MNHEY; CDR2 reads SVGAGI. CDR3 protein: CASSYSMGDPRTEAFF. DNA for the CDR3: TGTGCCAGCAGTTACTCGATGGGGGACCCCAGAACTGAAGCTTTCTTT.

This chain uses TRBV21-1 with TRBJ2-3; the table's D gene call, TRBD2, was not cross checked with the DNA. TRBV21-1 is a pseudogene. The CDR3 contains 17 residues. CDR3 loop: CASSRALGLTFTDTQYF. In nucleotides, the CDR3 is TGTGCCAGCAGCCGTGCGTTAGGACTCACCTTCACAGATACGCAGTATTTT.

A single count supports this clone. V is TRBV30 and J is TRBJ2-2, with D possibly matching TRBD2 (6 bases). Germline CDR1 and CDR2: GTSNPN and SVGIG (reference sequence). The CDR3 covers 13 residues. The V end lost 2 bases, the J end lost 7 bases, and 11 bases lay between the germline ends. CDR3 nucleotide sequence: TGTGCCTGGAGTCCGGGGGTTTTCGGGGAGCTGTTTTTT. Amino acid sequence: CAWSPGVFGELFF.

Here the CDR3 DNA reads TGCAGCTCTGGAGGAGCGGGGAGGTACCAAGAGACCCAGTACTTC. Its protein is CSSGGAGRYQETQYF. The chain has TRBV29-1 and TRBJ2-5; 7 bases agree with TRBD2. J lost 0 bases, V lost 8 bases, and 12 bases had no gene match. The CDR3 sequence is 15 residues long. Per the germline V gene, CDR1 is SQVTM and CDR2 is ANQGSEA.